This T cell receptor (beta chain) was recorded in a study of control samples from healthy donors and cancer patients. Libraries were prepared by immunoSEQ multiplex PCR; TCRdb keeps only in-frame clonotypes and omits some of them. The sample records tens of thousands of clones, roughly 90% being singletons. This clone appeared a single time. CDR1 is LNHDA and CDR2 is SQIVND in the germline V gene (reference sequence). V was clipped by 4 bases and J by 7 bases, with 10 bases between them. This CDR3 comprises 12 residues. Sequencing input: blood. This chain connects TRBV19 to TRBJ1-2; weak D call: TRBD1 (5 bases). The clonotype was recovered from a woman between 45 and 65 years old in good health. CDR3 sequence: CASSTQGSGYTF. CDR3 DNA: TGTGCCAGTAGTACCCAGGGTTCTGGCTACACCTTC.